This T cell receptor beta chain derives from a study of T cell responses to AZD1222 COVID-19 vaccine. Method: immunoSEQ multiplex PCR; TCRdb's copy keeps in-frame clones and lacks some. The table has around 95,000 clones, roughly 89% seen once. A word on this clone: Its antigen is not known.

Germline assignment: CDR1 MNHNY and CDR2 SVGAGI (reference sequence). The CDR3 is made up of 10 amino acids. The ends were cut back, 5 bases at V and 6 bases at J, with 2 bases in the middle. The study's findings and limits: Reportedly, nearly half of unique spike TCRs recognized epitopes outside B.1.351/B.1.1.7 mutations. Vaccination with two AZD1222 doses was followed by a rise in Spike-specific TCR breadth and depth.

Material: peripheral blood, obtained on day 0 of AZD1222 vaccination. The rearrangement joins TRBV6-6 to TRBJ1-5; D unresolved. The sequence came from an adult in good health. CDR3 in DNA: TGTGCCAGCAGTCGTCAGCCCCAGCATTTT. This gives the protein CASSRQPQHF.